Listed here are 14 T cell receptor beta chains from one sample, sequenced in a study of long-term antiretroviral therapy in people with HIV. Assay version v3.0 of immunoSEQ was used, and it was run at survey level. Produced via immunoSEQ multiplex PCR; TCRdb's table is partial and in-frame only. The sample has fewer than 30,000 clones, approximately 90% seen once. The material sequenced was unsorted PBMCs, taken just over 2.6 years after starting antiretroviral therapy. Every receptor here comes from a man aged 35-49 years with HIV.

A single count supports this clone. CDR3 coding DNA: TGTGCCTGGACCGGCGACACGGTACAGTTCTTC. This encodes CAWTGDTVQFF. V usage is TRBV30 and J usage is TRBJ2-1, with D hard to call. Per germline, CDR1 GTSNPN and CDR2 SVGIG (reference sequence). Trimming took off 4 bases at V and 13 bases at J, with 14 bases between the two ends. The CDR3 extends over 11 amino acids.

The chain has TRBV5-1 and TRBJ1-5, with D hard to call. The V gene lost 0 bases and the J gene lost 2 bases, with 9 bases spanning the gap. CDR1 is SGHRS and CDR2 is YFSETQ in the germline V gene. The CDR3 consists of 15 residues. The DNA of the CDR3 is TGCGCCAGCAGCTTGGTGGCAGGCGGCAATCAGCCCCAGCATTTT. It is translated as CASSLVAGGNQPQHF. The whole variable domain, remainder taken from reference TRBV5-1 and TRBJ1-5, is KAGVTQTPRYLIKTRGQQVTLSCSPISGHRSVSWYQQTPGQGLQFLFEYFSETQRNKGNFPGRFSGRQFSNSRSEMNVSTLELGDSALYLCASSLVAGGNQPQHFGDGTRLSIL.

The chain recombines TRBV5-1 with TRBJ2-7; 10 nucleotides agree with TRBD2. Germline V gives CDR1 SGHRS, CDR2 YFSETQ. V dropped 7 bases and J dropped 6; count of bases not matched to a gene: 7. The CDR3 is made up of 13 amino acids. This CDR3 reads CASGAGTSVEQYF. The CDR3 DNA reads TGCGCCAGCGGCGCCGGGACTAGCGTCGAGCAGTACTTC.

The chain is built from TRBV4-1 and TRBJ2-7; 8 nucleotides agree with TRBD2. With 6 bases clipped from V and 2 bases from J, the junction kept 6 bases outside the gene matches. The CDR3 is 14 residues long. The germline V gene has CDR1 MGHRA and CDR2 YSYEKL. The CDR3 here is CASSVIAGPYEQYF. In DNA form, the CDR3 reads TGCGCCAGCAGTGTCATAGCGGGGCCCTACGAGCAGTACTTC.

The genes are TRBV7-9 and TRBJ2-1; 14 bases fit TRBD2. CDR3 length equals 15 residues. J lost 10 bases, V lost 4 bases, and 6 bases had no gene match. The germline gives CDR1 SEHNR, CDR2 FQNEAQ (reference sequence). The CDR3 DNA is TGTGCCAGCAGCTCGGGACTAGCGGGAGATCAGGAGCAGTTCTTC. Translating gives CASSSGLAGDQEQFF.

The chain joins TRBV5-1 to TRBJ2-7, with 12 bases fitting TRBD2. From germline, CDR1 is SGHRS and CDR2 YFSETQ. The CDR3 sequence is 15 residues long. V trimming: 0 bases; J trimming: 3 bases; junction bases outside the gene matches: 1. CDR3 amino acids: CASSLGTSGDYEQYF. CDR3 DNA sequence: TGCGCCAGCAGCTTGGGGACTAGCGGGGACTACGAGCAGTACTTC.

The chain carries TRBV28 and TRBJ1-1; TRBD1 might be the D (5 bases). The ends were cut back, 8 bases at V and 4 bases at J, with 17 bases in the middle. The V gene's germline CDR1 is MDHEN and CDR2 SYDVKM. CDR3 length equals 14 residues. Here the CDR3 DNA reads TGTGCCAGCGGATCGCCGGGGGGTATCACTGAAGCTTTCTTT. Its translation: CASGSPGGITEAFF.

The CDR3: CASSPLGNNYGYTF. DNA for the CDR3: TGTGCCAGTAGTCCCCTGGGCAATAACTATGGCTACACCTTC. The rearrangement uses TRBV19 and TRBJ1-2; D is unclear. Trimming stripped 5 bases from V and 1 base from J, with 11 bases between. Germline V gene sequence: CDR1 LNHDA, CDR2 SQIVND (reference sequence). CDR3 length: 14 residues. The whole variable domain, remainder taken from reference TRBV19 and TRBJ1-2, is DGGITQSPKYLFRKEGQNVTLSCEQNLNHDAMYWYRQDPGQGLRLIYYSQIVNDFQKGDIAEGYSVSREKKESFPLTVTSAQKNPTAFYLCASSPLGNNYGYTFGSGTRLTVV.

The rearrangement uses TRBV4-2 and TRBJ2-1; the match to TRBD2 covers 13 bases. The V gene's germline CDR1 is LGHNA and CDR2 YNFKEQ. V lost 0 bases to trimming and J lost 4 bases; unmatched junction nucleotides: 0. CDR3 size: 16 residues. CDR3 nucleotide sequence: TGTGCCAGCAGCCAAGAGACTAGCGGGGGGTACAATGAGCAGTTCTTC. It codes for CASSQETSGGYNEQFF.

The V call is TRBV4-1, the J call TRBJ2-1, with TRBD2 matching over 11 bases. Germline loops: CDR1 MGHRA, CDR2 YSYEKL. The length of the CDR3 is 15 residues. The V and J ends lost 4 bases and 9 bases, in that order; junction bases with no gene match: 8. The CDR3 protein is CASSPRLAGGIEQFF. CDR3 nucleotides: TGCGCCAGCAGCCCTCGGCTAGCGGGAGGTATTGAGCAGTTCTTC.

This clone appeared a single time. The chain uses TRBV9 and TRBJ2-1, with 9 nucleotides matching TRBD2. The V and J ends lost 6 bases and 3 bases, in that order; junction bases with no gene match: 7. CDR1 and CDR2 from the germline V gene are SGDLS and YYNGEE. This CDR3 region has 15 residues. The CDR3 bases are TGTGCCAGCAACCAGGTAGCGGGGGACTACAATGAGCAGTTCTTC. Amino acid sequence: CASNQVAGDYNEQFF.

In this sample, this clone turned up once. V is TRBV6-6 and J is TRBJ2-1, with D uncertain. The CDR3 spans 13 residues. V lost 4 bases to trimming and J lost 1 base, with 5 bases between them. Germline CDR1 is MNHNY and CDR2 is SVGAGI (reference sequence). This chain's CDR3 is CASSFGSYNEQFF. CDR3 nucleotide sequence: TGTGCCAGCAGTTTTGGTTCCTACAATGAGCAGTTCTTC.

The chain links TRBV30 to TRBJ1-2; D unclear. CDR1 is GTSNPN, CDR2 SVGIG, per germline (reference sequence). CDR3 length equals 14 residues. With 1 base removed from V and 7 bases from J, the gap between germline ends came to 16 bases. The CDR3 sequence is CAWSAVVGSTGYTF. The CDR3 DNA reads as TGTGCCTGGAGTGCCGTCGTCGGGTCCACTGGCTACACCTTC.

The chain joins TRBV27 to TRBJ1-3, with D perhaps matching TRBD1 (5 bases). V was shortened by 6 bases and J by 1 base, with 13 bases between the two germline ends. The CDR3 has 15 amino acids. Germline CDR1 and CDR2: MNHEY and SMNVEV (reference sequence). CDR3 sequence: CASRPLGGSGNTIYF. The CDR3 region has the DNA TGTGCCAGCAGACCCCTTGGGGGGTCTGGAAACACCATATATTTT.